These 14 T cell receptor beta chains share one sample of origin, sequenced in a study of cytomegalovirus exposure and HLA in healthy donors. With 60 Vbeta and 13 Jbeta primers, the PCR was carried out. Here immunoSEQ multiplex PCR was the method, and the copy in TCRdb shows in-frame clones only, minus some. The profile shows some 120,000 clones, 15% of them singletons. Sequenced sample: PBMCs. These receptors were collected from a young woman in good health and CMV-seronegative.

CDR3 sequence reads: CASRPAREFEQYF. In nucleotides, the CDR3 is TGTGCCAGCAGGCCCGCGCGGGAGTTCGAGCAGTACTTC. V usage is TRBV6-5 and J usage is TRBJ2-7; 7 bases line up with TRBD2. Germline V gene lookup returns CDR1 MNHEY and CDR2 SVGAGI. This CDR3 has 13 amino acids. Germline trimming cut 6 bases from V and 6 bases from J; bases unmatched to any gene: 8.

The rearrangement links TRBV5-4 to TRBJ1-1; D is uncertain. CDR3 length: 15 amino acids. In germline, CDR1 is SGHNT, CDR2 YYREEE (reference sequence). Deletions cut 4 bases from V and 4 bases from J, with 17 bases between. The CDR3 DNA sequence: TGTGCCAGCAGCCCATATTGGAGAGGCTGCACTGAAGCTTTCTTT. Translated: CASSPYWRGCTEAFF. Full variable domain (rest looked up from reference TRBV5-4 and TRBJ1-1): ETGVTQSPTHLIKTRGQQVTLRCSSQSGHNTVSWYQQALGQGPQFIFQYYREEENGRGNFPPRFSGLQFPNYSSELNVNALELDDSALYLCASSPYWRGCTEAFFGQGTRLTVV.

This clone was detected only a few times. J is TRBJ1-2 and V is TRBV28, with 7 bases identical to TRBD1. Per germline, CDR1 MDHEN and CDR2 SYDVKM. The CDR3 has 16 residues. The junction had 9 bases not matched to a gene; V was cut back by 1 base and J by 4 bases. For the CDR3, the DNA is TGTGCCAGCAGTTTATTGACCGGGACAGCTTCCTATGGCTACACCTTC. Its translation: CASSLLTGTASYGYTF.

The CDR3 region is CASSLEGGSPLHF. The CDR3 DNA reads as TGTGCCAGCAGTCTTGAAGGGGGTTCACCCCTCCACTTT. The J gene is TRBJ1-6, the V gene TRBV7-9; TRBD1 might be the D (6 bases). CDR1 is SEHNR and CDR2 is FQNEAQ in the germline V gene (reference sequence). Trimming stripped 6 bases from V and 9 bases from J, with 12 bases between. The length of the CDR3 is 13 residues.

V usage is TRBV7-9 and J usage is TRBJ2-7; TRBD2 agrees at 10 bases. Germline trimming cut 1 base from V and 2 bases from J; bases unmatched to any gene: 8. Germline V gene data show CDR1 as SEHNR and CDR2 as FQNEAQ (reference sequence). The CDR3 totals 17 residues. As DNA, the CDR3 is TGTGCCAGCAGCTTAGTAGGACTAGCGGTTATACCCTACGAGCAGTACTTC. Protein sequence: CASSLVGLAVIPYEQYF.

This chain uses TRBV2 with TRBJ2-7, with TRBD1 matching 11 bases. This CDR3 is 15 amino acids long. Germline CDR1 reads SNHLY; CDR2 reads FYNNEI. V gave up 6 bases and J gave up 4 bases; unmatched junction bases: 8. The CDR3 nucleotides read TGTGCCAGCAGCGCCGGACAGGGGGCGGCTTACGAGCAGTACTTC. Translating it yields CASSAGQGAAYEQYF.

V is TRBV6-5 and J is TRBJ1-1, with D uncertain. The V end was cut by 5 bases, the J end by 8 bases, with 12 bases between. The CDR3 is made up of 12 amino acids. Germline V CDR1 and CDR2: MNHEY, SVGAGI. The CDR3 spells CASSRLQEEAFF. CDR3 sequence (DNA): TGTGCCAGCAGTCGCCTTCAAGAGGAAGCTTTCTTT.

This clone was seen a handful of times. The rearrangement joins TRBV4-2 to TRBJ2-1, with D possibly TRBD1 on 6 matching bases. Trimming took off 0 bases at V and 8 bases at J, with 14 bases between the two ends. Germline V CDR1 and CDR2: LGHNA, YNFKEQ. The CDR3 length is 15 residues. The CDR3 region is CASSQEQGSGDEQFF. In DNA, the CDR3 is TGTGCCAGCAGCCAAGAGCAGGGGTCCGGCGATGAGCAGTTCTTC.

This clone was seen more than once but under ten times. CDR3 residues: CASSEGSGTEAFF. The CDR3 DNA reads TGTGCCAGCAGTGAAGGGTCGGGCACTGAAGCTTTCTTT. V and J are TRBV2 and TRBJ1-1; no clear D. Trimming removed 1 base at V and 4 bases at J, with 7 bases between. Germline CDR1 SNHLY, CDR2 FYNNEI. The CDR3 sequence is 13 residues long.

This clone was recorded a few times. The chain recombines TRBV4-3 with TRBJ2-1, with D possibly matching TRBD1 (5 bases). Germline V gives CDR1 LGHNA, CDR2 YSLEER. The ends were cut back, 4 bases at V and 6 bases at J, with 13 bases in the middle. This CDR3 contains 14 residues. The DNA of the CDR3 is TGCGCCAGCAGCCCCCCAGGCAGGGCCAATGAGCAGTTCTTC. It is translated as CASSPPGRANEQFF.

The rearrangement joins TRBV1 to TRBJ1-1. TRBV1 is a pseudogene locus. The CDR3 covers 17 residues. CDR3 sequence: CTSSQDSVCEGNTEAFF. The DNA for the CDR3 is TGCACCAGCAGCCAAGATTCGGTTTGTGAGGGAAACACTGAAGCTTTCTTT.

This clone showed up just a few times. V and J are TRBV29-1 and TRBJ1-1, with TRBD1 identical over 8 bases. CDR1 and CDR2 (germline): SQVTM, ANQGSEA. This CDR3 is 13 amino acids long. The V segment lost 7 bases and the J segment 5 bases; nucleotides outside the gene matches: 9. This chain's CDR3 is CSARQGSGTEAFF. CDR3 in DNA: TGCAGCGCTCGACAGGGGTCGGGGACTGAAGCTTTCTTT.

This clone was counted only a few times. The chain is built from TRBV30 and TRBJ1-1; 7 bases are a match to TRBD1. This CDR3 region has 13 residues. The germline V gene has CDR1 GTSNPN and CDR2 SVGIG (reference sequence). V was clipped by 5 bases and J by 0 bases; unmatched bases: 3. The CDR3 loop reads CAWGGGMNTEAFF. CDR3 in DNA: TGTGCCTGGGGAGGGGGCATGAACACTGAAGCTTTCTTT.

The chain couples TRBV2 to TRBJ1-2; 9 nucleotides line up with TRBD1. This CDR3 is 12 amino acids long. Germline V lookup: CDR1 SNHLY, CDR2 FYNNEI. The junction had 5 bases not matched to a gene; V was cut back by 7 bases and J by 8 bases. The CDR3 protein is CASKGQGMGYTF. CDR3 DNA sequence: TGTGCCAGCAAAGGACAGGGGATGGGCTACACCTTC.